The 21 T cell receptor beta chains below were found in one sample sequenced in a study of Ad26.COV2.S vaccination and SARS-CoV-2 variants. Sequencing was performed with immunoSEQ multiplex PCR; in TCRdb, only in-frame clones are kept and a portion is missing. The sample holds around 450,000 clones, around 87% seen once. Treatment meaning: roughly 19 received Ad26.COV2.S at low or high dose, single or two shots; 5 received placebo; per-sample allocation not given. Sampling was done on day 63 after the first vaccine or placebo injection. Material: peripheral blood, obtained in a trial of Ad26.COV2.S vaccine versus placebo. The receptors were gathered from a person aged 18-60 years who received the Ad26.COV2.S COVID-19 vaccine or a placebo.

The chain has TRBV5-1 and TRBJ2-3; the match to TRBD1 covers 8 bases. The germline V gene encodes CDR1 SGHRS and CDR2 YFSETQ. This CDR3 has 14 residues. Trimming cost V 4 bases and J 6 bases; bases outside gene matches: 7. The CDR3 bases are TGCGCCAGCAGCATAGGACAGGGAGGCGATACGCAGTATTTT. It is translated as CASSIGQGGDTQYF. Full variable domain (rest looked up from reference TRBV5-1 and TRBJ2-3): KAGVTQTPRYLIKTRGQQVTLSCSPISGHRSVSWYQQTPGQGLQFLFEYFSETQRNKGNFPGRFSGRQFSNSRSEMNVSTLELGDSALYLCASSIGQGGDTQYFGPGTRLTVL.

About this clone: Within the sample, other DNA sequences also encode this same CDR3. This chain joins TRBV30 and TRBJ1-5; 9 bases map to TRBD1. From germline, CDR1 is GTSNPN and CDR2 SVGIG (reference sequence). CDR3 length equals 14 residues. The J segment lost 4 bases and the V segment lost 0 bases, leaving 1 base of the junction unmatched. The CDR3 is CAWSVGTGNQPQHF. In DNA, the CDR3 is TGTGCCTGGAGTGTGGGGACAGGGAATCAGCCCCAGCATTTT.

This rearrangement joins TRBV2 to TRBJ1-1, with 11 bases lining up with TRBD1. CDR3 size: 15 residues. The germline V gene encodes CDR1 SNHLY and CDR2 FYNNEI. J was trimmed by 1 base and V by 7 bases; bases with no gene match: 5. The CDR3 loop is CASTGTGGSNTEAFF. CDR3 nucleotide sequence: TGTGCCAGCACGGGGACAGGGGGGTCGAACACTGAAGCTTTCTTT.

The CDR3 loop reads CATSRDRGADEQFF. In DNA, the CDR3 is TGTGCCACCAGCAGAGATCGCGGGGCCGATGAGCAGTTCTTC. V gene TRBV15 combines with J gene TRBJ2-1, with a weak D call TRBD2 (6 bases). V was trimmed by 0 bases and J by 8 bases, leaving 11 bases between them. CDR1 is LNHNV, CDR2 YYDKDF, per germline (reference sequence). The CDR3 consists of 14 residues.

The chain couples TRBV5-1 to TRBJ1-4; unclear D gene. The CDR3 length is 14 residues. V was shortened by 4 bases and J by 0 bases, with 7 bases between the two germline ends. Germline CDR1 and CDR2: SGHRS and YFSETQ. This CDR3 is CASSPDATNEKLFF. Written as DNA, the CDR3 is TGCGCCAGCAGCCCGGATGCAACTAATGAAAAACTGTTTTTT.

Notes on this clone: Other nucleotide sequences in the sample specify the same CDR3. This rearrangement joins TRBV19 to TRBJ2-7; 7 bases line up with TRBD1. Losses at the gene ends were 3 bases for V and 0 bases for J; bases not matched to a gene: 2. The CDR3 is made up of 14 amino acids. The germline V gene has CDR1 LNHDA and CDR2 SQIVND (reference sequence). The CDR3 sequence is CASSIRDSSYEQYF. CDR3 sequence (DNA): TGTGCCAGTAGTATCCGGGACAGCTCCTACGAGCAGTACTTC.

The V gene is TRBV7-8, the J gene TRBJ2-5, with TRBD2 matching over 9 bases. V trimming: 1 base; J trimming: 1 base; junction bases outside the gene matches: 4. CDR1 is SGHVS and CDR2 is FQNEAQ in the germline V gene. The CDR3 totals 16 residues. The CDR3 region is CASSLVGGGAQETQYF. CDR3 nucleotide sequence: TGTGCCAGCAGCTTAGTGGGCGGGGGGGCCCAAGAGACCCAGTACTTC.

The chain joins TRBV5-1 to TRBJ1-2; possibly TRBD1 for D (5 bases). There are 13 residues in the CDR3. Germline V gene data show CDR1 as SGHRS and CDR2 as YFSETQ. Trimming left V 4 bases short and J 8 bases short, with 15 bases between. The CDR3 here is CASSAVRGEGYTF. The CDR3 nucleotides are TGCGCCAGCAGCGCGGTCCGGGGCGAAGGCTACACCTTC.

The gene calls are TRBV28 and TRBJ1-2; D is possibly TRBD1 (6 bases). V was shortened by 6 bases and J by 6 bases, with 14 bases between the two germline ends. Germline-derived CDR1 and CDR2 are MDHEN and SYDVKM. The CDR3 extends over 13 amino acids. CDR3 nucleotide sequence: TGTGCCAGCAGAACCACAGGGATGGATGGCTACACCTTC. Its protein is CASRTTGMDGYTF.

CDR3 in DNA: TGTGCCAGCAGCCAGGGGGGCGTGGGGACAGATACGCAGTATTTT. Protein sequence: CASSQGGVGTDTQYF. The rearrangement links TRBV3-1 (or the pseudogene TRBV3-2) to TRBJ2-3, with D possibly called TRBD1 or TRBD2 (6 bases each). Germline CDR1 and CDR2: LGHDT and YNNKEL (reference sequence). Trimming left V 3 bases short and J 3 bases short, with 13 bases between. The CDR3 has 15 residues.

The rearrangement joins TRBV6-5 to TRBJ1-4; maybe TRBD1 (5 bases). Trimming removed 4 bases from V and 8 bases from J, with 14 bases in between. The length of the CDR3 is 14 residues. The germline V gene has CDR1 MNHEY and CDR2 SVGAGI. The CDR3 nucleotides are TGTGCCAGCAGTTCCCGGGGGGTGAGGGAAAAACTGTTTTTT. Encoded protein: CASSSRGVREKLFF.

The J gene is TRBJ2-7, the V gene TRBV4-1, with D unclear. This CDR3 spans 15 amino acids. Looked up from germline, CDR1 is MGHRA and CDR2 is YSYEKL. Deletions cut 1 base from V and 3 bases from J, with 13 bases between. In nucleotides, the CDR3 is TGCGCCAGCAGCCAAGGGTATCCGCCCCTCTACGAGCAGTACTTC. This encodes CASSQGYPPLYEQYF.

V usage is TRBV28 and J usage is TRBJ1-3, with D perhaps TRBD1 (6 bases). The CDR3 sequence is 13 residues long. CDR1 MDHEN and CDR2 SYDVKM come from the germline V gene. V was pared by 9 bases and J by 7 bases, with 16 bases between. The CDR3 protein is CASVRDIPNTIYF. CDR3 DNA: TGTGCCAGTGTGCGGGACATTCCGAACACCATATATTTT.

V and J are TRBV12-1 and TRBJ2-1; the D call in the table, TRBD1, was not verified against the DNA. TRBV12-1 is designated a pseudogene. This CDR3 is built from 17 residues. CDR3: CASNMRHRDRSYNEQFF. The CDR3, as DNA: TGTGCCAGCAACATGAGACACCGGGACAGGTCCTACAATGAGCAGTTCTTC.

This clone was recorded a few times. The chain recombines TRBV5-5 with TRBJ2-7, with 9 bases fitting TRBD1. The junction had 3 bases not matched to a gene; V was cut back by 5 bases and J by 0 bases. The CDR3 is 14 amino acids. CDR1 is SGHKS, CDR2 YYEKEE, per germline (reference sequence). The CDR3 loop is CASSSTGGSYEQYF. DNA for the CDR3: TGTGCCAGCAGTTCGACAGGGGGCTCCTACGAGCAGTACTTC.

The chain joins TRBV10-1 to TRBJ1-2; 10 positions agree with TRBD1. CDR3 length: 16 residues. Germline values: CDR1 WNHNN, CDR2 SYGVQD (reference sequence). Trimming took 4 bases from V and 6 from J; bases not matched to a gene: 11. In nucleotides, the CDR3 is TGCGCCAGCAGTGTTGGACAGGGGGGGTTGGGGAATGGCTACACCTTC. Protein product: CASSVGQGGLGNGYTF.

The CDR3 region has the DNA TGCAGTGCTAGTACAGGGGACTCCTACGAGCAGTACTTC. It translates to CSASTGDSYEQYF. The chain carries TRBV20-1 and TRBJ2-7; 7 nucleotides align to TRBD1. V lost 3 bases, J lost 0 bases, and 2 bases stayed unmatched. Germline CDR1 and CDR2: DFQATT and SNEGSKA (reference sequence). CDR3 length: 13 amino acids.

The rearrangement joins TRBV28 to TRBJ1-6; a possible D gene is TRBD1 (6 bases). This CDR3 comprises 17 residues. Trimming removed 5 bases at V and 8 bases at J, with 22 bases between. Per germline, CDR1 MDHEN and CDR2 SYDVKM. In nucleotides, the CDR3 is TGTGCCAGCAGTCCCCCCGCGGGGGGGCTTATGGATTCACCCCTCCACTTT. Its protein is CASSPPAGGLMDSPLHF.

The CDR3 nucleotides are TGTGCCAGCAGCCACTCCCGACACCCCCGGGACGAGCAGTACTTC. Translated, it gives CASSHSRHPRDEQYF. The chain has TRBV3-1 (or the pseudogene TRBV3-2) and TRBJ2-7; D gene ambiguous. Germline loops: CDR1 LGHDT, CDR2 YNNKEL (reference sequence). The CDR3 covers 15 residues. V lost 3 bases and J 5 bases, leaving 17 bases between the germline ends.

This chain's CDR3 is CASSETGGNTIYF. CDR3 nucleotides: TGTGCCAGCAGTGAGACAGGAGGAAACACCATATATTTT. V is TRBV6-4 and J is TRBJ1-3; tentative D call: TRBD1 (6 bases). Deletions cut 3 bases from V and 4 bases from J, with 7 bases between. CDR1 and CDR2 (germline): MRHNA, SNTAGT. CDR3 length equals 13 residues.

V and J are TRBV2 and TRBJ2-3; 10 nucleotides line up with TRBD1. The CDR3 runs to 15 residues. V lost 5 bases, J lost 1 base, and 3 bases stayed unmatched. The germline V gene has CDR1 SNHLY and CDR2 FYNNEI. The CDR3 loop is CASSLTGGGTDTQYF. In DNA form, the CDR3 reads TGTGCCAGCAGTTTGACAGGGGGCGGCACAGATACGCAGTATTTT.